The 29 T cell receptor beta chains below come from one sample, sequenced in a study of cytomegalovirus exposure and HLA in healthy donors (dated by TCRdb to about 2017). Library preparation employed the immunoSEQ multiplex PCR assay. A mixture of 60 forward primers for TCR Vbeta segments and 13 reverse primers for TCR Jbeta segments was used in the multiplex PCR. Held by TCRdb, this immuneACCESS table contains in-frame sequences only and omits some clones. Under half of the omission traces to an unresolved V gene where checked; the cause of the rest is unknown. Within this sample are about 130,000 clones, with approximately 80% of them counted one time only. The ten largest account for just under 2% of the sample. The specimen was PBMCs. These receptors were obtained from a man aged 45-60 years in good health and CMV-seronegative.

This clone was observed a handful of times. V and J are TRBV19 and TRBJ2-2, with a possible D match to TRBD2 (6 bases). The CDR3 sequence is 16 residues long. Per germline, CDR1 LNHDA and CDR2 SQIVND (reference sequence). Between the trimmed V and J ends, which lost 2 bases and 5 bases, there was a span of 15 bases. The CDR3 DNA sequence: TGTGCCAGTAGTATACCCGGGACTTTCCGAACCGGGGAGCTGTTTTTT. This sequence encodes CASSIPGTFRTGELFF.

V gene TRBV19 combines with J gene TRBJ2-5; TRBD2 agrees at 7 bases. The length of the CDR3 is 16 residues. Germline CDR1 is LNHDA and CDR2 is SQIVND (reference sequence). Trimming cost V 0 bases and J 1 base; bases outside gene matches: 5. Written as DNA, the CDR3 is TGTGCCAGTAGTATAGAAGGGGCTAGCGGCCAAGAGACCCAGTACTTC. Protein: CASSIEGASGQETQYF. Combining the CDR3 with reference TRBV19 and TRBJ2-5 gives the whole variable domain DGGITQSPKYLFRKEGQNVTLSCEQNLNHDAMYWYRQDPGQGLRLIYYSQIVNDFQKGDIAEGYSVSREKKESFPLTVTSAQKNPTAFYLCASSIEGASGQETQYFGPGTRLLVL.

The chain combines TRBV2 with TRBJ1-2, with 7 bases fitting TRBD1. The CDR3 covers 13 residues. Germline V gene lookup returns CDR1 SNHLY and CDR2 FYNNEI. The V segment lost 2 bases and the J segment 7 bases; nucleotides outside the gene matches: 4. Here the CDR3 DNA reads TGTGCCAGCAGTGAACGGGACAGACTTGGCTACACCTTC. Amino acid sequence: CASSERDRLGYTF. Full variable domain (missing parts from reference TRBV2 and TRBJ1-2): EPEVTQTPSHQVTQMGQEVILRCVPISNHLYFYWYRQILGQKVEFLVSFYNNEISEKSEIFDDQFSVERPDGSNFTLKIRSTKLEDSAMYFCASSERDRLGYTFGSGTRLTVV.

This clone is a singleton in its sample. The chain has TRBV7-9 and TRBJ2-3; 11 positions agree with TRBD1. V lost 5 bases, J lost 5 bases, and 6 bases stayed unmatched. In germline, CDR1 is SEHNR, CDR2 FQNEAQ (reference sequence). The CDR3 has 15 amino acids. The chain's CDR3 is CASSAGQGAGDTQYF. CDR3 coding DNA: TGTGCCAGCAGCGCAGGACAGGGGGCGGGAGATACGCAGTATTTT.

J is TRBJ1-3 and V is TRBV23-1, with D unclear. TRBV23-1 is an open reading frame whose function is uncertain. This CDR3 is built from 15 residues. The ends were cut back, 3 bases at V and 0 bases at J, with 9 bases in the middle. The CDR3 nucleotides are TGCGCCAGCAGTCATTCGACACTCTCTGGAAACACCATATATTTT. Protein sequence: CASSHSTLSGNTIYF.

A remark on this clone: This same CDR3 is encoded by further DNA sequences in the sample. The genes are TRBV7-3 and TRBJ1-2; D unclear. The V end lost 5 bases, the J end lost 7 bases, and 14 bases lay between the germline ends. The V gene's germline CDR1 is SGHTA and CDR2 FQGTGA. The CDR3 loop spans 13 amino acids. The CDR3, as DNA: TGTGCCAGCAGCCTAGCCCATGAGGCTGGCTACACCTTC. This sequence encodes CASSLAHEAGYTF.

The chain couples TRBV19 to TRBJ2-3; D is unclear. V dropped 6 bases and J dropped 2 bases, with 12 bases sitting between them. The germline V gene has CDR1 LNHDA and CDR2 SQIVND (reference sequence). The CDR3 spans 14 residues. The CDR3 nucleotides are TGTGCCAGTAGGAAAACCCGACACACAGATACGCAGTATTTT. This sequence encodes CASRKTRHTDTQYF.

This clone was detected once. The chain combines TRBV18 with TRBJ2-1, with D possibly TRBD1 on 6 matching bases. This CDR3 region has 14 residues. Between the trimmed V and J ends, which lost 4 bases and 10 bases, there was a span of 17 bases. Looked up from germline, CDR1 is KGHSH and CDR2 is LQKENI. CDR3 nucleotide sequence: TGTGCCAGCTCACGGGAAGGTGAGGGGGACGAGCAGTTCTTC. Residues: CASSREGEGDEQFF.

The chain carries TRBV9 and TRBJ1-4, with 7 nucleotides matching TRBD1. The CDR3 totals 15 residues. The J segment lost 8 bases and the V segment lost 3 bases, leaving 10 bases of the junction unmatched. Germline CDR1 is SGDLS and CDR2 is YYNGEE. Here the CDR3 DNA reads TGTGCCAGCAGCGCGGACCAGGGGGAGGAAGAAAAACTGTTTTTT. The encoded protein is CASSADQGEEEKLFF.

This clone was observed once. CDR3 region: CASSFLAGVKNIQYF. The CDR3 nucleotides read TGTGCCAGCAGCTTCCTGGCGGGGGTGAAAAACATTCAGTACTTC. The chain employs TRBV5-4 and TRBJ2-4; TRBD2 aligns across 7 bases. The CDR3 has 15 amino acids. Trimming took 2 bases from V and 4 from J; bases not matched to a gene: 6. Germline V gene sequence: CDR1 SGHNT, CDR2 YYREEE (reference sequence).

The CDR3 sequence: CASSRGGVNTGELFF. CDR3 sequence (DNA): TGTGCCAGCAGTCGCGGGGGGGTGAACACCGGGGAGCTGTTTTTT. The chain has TRBV6-6 and TRBJ2-2; 9 bases are shared with TRBD2. The CDR3 has 15 amino acids. Germline V gene lookup returns CDR1 MNHNY and CDR2 SVGAGI (reference sequence). V lost 5 bases to trimming and J lost 1 base; unmatched junction nucleotides: 2.

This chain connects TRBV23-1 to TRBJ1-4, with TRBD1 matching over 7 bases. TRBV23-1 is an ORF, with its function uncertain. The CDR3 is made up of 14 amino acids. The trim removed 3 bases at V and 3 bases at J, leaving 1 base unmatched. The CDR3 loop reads CASSQTGPNEKLFF. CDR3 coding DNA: TGCGCCAGCAGTCAGACAGGGCCTAATGAAAAACTGTTTTTT.

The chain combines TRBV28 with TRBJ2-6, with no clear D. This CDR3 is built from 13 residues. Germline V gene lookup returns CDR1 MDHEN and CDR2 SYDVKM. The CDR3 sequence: CAAMRTGANVLTF. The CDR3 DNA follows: TGTGCTGCTATGAGGACTGGGGCCAACGTCCTGACTTTC.

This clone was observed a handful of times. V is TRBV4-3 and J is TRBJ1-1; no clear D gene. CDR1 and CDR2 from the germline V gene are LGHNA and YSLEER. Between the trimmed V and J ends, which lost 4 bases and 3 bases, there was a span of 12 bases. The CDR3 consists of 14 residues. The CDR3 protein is CASSLGNGYTEAFF. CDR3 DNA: TGCGCCAGCAGCCTCGGGAATGGGTACACTGAAGCTTTCTTT.

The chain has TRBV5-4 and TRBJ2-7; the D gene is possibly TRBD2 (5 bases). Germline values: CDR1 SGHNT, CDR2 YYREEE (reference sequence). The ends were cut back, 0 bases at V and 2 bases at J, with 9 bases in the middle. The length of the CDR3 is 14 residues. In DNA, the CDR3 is TGTGCCAGCAGCTTGGGGGGAGCCCCCTACGAGCAGTACTTC. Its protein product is CASSLGGAPYEQYF.

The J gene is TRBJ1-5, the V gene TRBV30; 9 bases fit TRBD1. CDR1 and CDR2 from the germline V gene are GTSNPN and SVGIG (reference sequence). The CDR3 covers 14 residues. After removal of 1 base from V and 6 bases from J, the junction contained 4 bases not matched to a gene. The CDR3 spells CAWSADRGGQPQHF. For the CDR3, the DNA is TGTGCCTGGAGTGCGGACAGGGGAGGTCAGCCCCAGCATTTT.

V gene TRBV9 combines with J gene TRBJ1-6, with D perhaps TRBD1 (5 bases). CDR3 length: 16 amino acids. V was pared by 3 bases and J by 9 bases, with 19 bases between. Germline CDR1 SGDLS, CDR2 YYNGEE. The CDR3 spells CASSASEVREGSPLHF. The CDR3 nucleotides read TGTGCCAGCAGCGCCTCTGAGGTCAGGGAGGGTTCACCCCTCCACTTT.

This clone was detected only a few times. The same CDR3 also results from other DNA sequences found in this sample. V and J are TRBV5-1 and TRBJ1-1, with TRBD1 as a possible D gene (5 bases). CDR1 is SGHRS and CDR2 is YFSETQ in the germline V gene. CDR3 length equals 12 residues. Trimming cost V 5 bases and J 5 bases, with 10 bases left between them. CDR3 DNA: TGCGCCAGCAGTCTAGGGGATACTGAAGCTTTCTTT. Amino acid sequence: CASSLGDTEAFF.

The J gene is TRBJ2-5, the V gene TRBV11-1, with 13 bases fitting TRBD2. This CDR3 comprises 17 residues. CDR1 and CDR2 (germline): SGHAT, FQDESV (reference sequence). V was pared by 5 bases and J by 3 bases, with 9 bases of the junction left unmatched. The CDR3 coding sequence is TGTGCCAGCAGCCCTAGCCACGGACTAGCGGGGGAAGAGACCCAGTACTTC. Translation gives CASSPSHGLAGEETQYF.

The CDR3: CASTNQQGLAFTYEQYF. The CDR3 nucleotides read TGTGCCAGCACTAACCAACAGGGACTAGCGTTCACCTACGAGCAGTACTTC. This chain joins TRBV6-9 and TRBJ2-7; the match to TRBD2 covers 10 bases. The CDR3 length is 17 residues. In germline, CDR1 is MNHGY, CDR2 SVAAGI. The trim removed 7 bases at V and 2 bases at J, leaving 14 bases unmatched.

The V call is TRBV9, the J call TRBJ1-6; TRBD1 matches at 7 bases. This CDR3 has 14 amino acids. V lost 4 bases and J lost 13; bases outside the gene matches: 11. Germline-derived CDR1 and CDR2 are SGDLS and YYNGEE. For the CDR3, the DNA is TGTGCCAGCAGCAAAACGGACAGGTTGGCTCCCCTCCACTTT. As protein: CASSKTDRLAPLHF.

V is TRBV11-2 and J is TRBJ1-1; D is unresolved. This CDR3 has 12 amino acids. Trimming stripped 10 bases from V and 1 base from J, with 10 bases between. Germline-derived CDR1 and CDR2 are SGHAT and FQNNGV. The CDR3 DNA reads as TGTGCCACCACGCACGGGAACACTGAAGCTTTCTTT. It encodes CATTHGNTEAFF.

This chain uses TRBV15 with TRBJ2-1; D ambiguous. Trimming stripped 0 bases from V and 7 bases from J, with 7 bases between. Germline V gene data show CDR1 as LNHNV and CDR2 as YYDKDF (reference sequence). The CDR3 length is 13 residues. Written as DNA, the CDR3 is TGTGCCACCAGCAGAGATCGCCGGAATGAGCAGTTCTTC. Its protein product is CATSRDRRNEQFF.

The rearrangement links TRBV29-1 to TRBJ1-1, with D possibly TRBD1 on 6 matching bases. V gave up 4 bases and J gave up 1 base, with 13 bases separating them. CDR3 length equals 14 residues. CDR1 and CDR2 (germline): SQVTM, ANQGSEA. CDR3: CSVVPQGPNTEAFF. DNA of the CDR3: TGCAGCGTTGTCCCCCAGGGGCCGAACACTGAAGCTTTCTTT.

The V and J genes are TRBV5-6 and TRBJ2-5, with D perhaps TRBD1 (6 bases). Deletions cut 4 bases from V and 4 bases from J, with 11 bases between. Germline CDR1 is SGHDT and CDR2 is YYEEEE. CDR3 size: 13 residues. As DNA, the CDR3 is TGTGCCAGCAGCCGGGACATGGGAGAGACCCAGTACTTC. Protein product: CASSRDMGETQYF.

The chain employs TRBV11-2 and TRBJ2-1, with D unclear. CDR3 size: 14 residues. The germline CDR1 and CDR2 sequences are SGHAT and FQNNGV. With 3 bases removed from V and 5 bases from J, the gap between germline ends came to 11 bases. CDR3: CASSLNVADNEQFF. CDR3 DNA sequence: TGTGCCAGCAGCTTGAATGTGGCCGACAATGAGCAGTTCTTC.

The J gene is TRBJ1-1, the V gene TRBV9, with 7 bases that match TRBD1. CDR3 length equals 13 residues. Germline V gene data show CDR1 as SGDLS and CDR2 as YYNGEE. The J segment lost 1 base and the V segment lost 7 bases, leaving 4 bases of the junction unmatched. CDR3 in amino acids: CASSRTGNTEAFF. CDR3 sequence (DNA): TGTGCCAGCTCCCGGACAGGGAACACTGAAGCTTTCTTT.

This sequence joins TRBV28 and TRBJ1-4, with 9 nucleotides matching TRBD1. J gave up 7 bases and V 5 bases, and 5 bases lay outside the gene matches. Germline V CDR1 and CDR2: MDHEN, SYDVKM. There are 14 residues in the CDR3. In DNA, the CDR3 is TGTGCCAGCAGTCCCGGACAGGGGACTGAAAAACTGTTTTTT. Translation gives CASSPGQGTEKLFF.

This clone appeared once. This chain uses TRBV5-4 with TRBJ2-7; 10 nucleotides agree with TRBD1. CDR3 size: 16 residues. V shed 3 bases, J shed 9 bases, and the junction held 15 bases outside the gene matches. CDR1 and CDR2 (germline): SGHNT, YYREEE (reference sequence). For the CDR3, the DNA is TGTGCCAGCAGCTCGGGGACAGGGGCCAACTTGGTCCGGCAGTACTTC. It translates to CASSSGTGANLVRQYF.